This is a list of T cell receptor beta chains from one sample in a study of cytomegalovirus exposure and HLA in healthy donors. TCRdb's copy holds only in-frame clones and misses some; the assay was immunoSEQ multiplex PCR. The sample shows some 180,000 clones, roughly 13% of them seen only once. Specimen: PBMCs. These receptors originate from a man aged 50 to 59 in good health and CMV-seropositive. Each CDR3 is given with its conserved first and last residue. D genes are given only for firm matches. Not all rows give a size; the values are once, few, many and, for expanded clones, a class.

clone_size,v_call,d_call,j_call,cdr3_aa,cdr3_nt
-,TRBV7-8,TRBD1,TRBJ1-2,CASSLVLVQGAGYTF,TGTGCCAGCAGCTTAGTACTGGTTCAGGGGGCCGGCTACACCTTC
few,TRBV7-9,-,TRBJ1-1,CASSLGGFNTEAFF,TGTGCCAGCAGCTTAGGCGGGTTCAACACTGAAGCTTTCTTT
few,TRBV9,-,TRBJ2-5,CASSVLPQGSLGETQYF,TGTGCCAGCAGCGTCCTTCCCCAGGGGTCCTTAGGAGAGACCCAGTACTTC
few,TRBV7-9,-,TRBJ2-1,CASSLGSGTYNEQFF,TGTGCCAGCAGCTTAGGGTCAGGGACCTACAATGAGCAGTTCTTC
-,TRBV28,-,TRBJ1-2,CASSLGSSNYGYTF,TGTGCCAGCAGTTTGGGCAGCTCAAACTATGGCTACACCTTC
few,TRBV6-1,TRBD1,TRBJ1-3,CASGTVSGNTIYF,TGTGCCAGCGGGACAGTCTCTGGAAACACCATATATTTT
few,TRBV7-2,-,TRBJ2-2,CASSTSAGGELFF,TGTGCCAGCAGCACCTCGGCGGGCGGGGAGCTGTTTTTT
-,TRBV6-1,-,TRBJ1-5,CASSERSNQPQHF,TGTGCCAGCAGTGAGCGAAGTAATCAGCCCCAGCATTTT
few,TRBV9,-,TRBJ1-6,CASSAGRVGNSPLHF,TGTGCCAGCAGCGCCGGTCGTGTTGGTAATTCACCCCTCCACTTT
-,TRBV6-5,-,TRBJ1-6,CAGGTGPNSPLHF,TGTGCCGGGGGCACAGGGCCGAATTCACCCCTCCACTTT
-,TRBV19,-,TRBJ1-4,CASSIRAGAREKLFF,TGTGCCAGTAGTATACGGGCAGGGGCGCGTGAAAAACTGTTTTTT
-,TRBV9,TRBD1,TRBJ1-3,CASSADRASGNTIYF,TGTGCCAGCAGCGCCGACAGGGCTTCCGGAAACACCATATATTTT
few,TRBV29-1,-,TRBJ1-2,CSVGEGRGITYGYTF,TGCAGCGTGGGGGAAGGGCGGGGAATTACTTATGGCTACACCTTC
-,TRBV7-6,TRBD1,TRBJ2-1,CASSLGASGQGNEQFF,TGTGCCAGCAGCTTAGGGGCATCCGGACAGGGAAATGAGCAGTTCTTC
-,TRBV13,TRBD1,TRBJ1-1,CASSVGGRNTEAFF,TGTGCCAGCAGCGTAGGGGGCAGGAACACTGAAGCTTTCTTT
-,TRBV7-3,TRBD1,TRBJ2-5,CASSLAGGAETQYF,TGTGCCAGCAGCCTAGCAGGGGGCGCAGAGACCCAGTACTTC
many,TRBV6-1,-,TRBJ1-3,CASSAISGNTIYF,TGTGCCAGCAGTGCCATCTCTGGAAACACCATATATTTT
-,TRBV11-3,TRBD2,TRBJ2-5,CASRHGLAKEETQYF,TGTGCCAGCAGACACGGACTAGCCAAAGAAGAGACCCAGTACTTC
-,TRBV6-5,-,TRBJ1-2,CASSYQQYGGYTF,TGTGCCAGCAGTTATCAACAGTACGGAGGCTACACCTTC
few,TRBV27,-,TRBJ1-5,CASSFAGLNQPQHF,TGTGCCAGCAGTTTCGCCGGACTCAATCAGCCCCAGCATTTT
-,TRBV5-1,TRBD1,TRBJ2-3,CASSRNRDRPTDTQYF,TGCGCCAGCAGCAGAAACCGGGACAGGCCCACAGATACGCAGTATTTT
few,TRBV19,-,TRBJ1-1,CASSMSVNTEAFF,TGTGCCAGTAGTATGTCTGTGAACACTGAAGCTTTCTTT
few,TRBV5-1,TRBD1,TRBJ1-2,CASRDGTGGGYTF,TGCGCCAGCAGGGATGGGACAGGGGGAGGCTACACCTTC
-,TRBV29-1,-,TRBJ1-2,CSAQQSPPGYTF,TGCAGCGCCCAACAGAGTCCCCCTGGCTACACCTTC
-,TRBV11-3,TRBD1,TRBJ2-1,CASTQLTGSSEQFF,TGTGCCAGCACCCAATTGACAGGGTCATCCGAGCAGTTCTTC
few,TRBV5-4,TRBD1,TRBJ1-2,CASSFGTGQSYGYTF,TGTGCCAGCAGCTTTGGGACAGGGCAGTCCTATGGCTACACCTTC
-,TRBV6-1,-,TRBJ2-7,CASSETGRDSYEQYF,TGTGCCAGCAGTGAAACGGGGCGGGACTCCTACGAGCAGTACTTC
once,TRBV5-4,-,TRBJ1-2,CASSFNTGYYGYTF,TGTGCCAGCAGCTTTAATACAGGGTACTATGGCTACACCTTC
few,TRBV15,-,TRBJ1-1,CATSRDSEAFF,TGTGCCACCAGTCGAGACAGTGAAGCTTTCTTT
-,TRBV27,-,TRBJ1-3,CASSLNLATGNTIYF,TGTGCCAGCAGTTTAAATTTAGCTACTGGAAACACCATATATTTT
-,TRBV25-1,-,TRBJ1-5,CASSSPGSNQPQHF,TGTGCCAGCAGTTCGCCGGGTTCGAATCAGCCCCAGCATTTT
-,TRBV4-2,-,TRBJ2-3,CASSRTLGGLAQGDTQYF,TGTGCCAGCAGCCGAACCCTCGGGGGGCTAGCCCAGGGAGATACGCAGTATTTT
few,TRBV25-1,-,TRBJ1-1,CASSDRTGNTEAFF,TGTGCCAGCAGTGACAGGACGGGAAACACTGAAGCTTTCTTT
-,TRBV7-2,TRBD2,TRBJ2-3,CASAAVGGVGTDTQYF,TGTGCCAGCGCTGCCGTGGGGGGGGTAGGCACAGATACGCAGTATTTT
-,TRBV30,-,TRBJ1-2,CAWGDGDYGYTF,TGTGCCTGGGGAGACGGGGACTATGGCTACACCTTC
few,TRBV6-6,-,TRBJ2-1,CASSYPPQGGSNEQFF,TGTGCCAGCAGTTACCCTCCCCAGGGGGGTTCCAATGAGCAGTTCTTC
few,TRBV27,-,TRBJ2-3,CASSFSRTRRPRTDTQYF,TGTGCCAGCAGTTTCTCCCGGACTCGACGCCCTCGCACAGATACGCAGTATTTT